Listed below are T cell receptor beta chains from one sample, sequenced in a study of control samples from healthy donors and cancer patients. TCRdb's copy holds only in-frame clones and misses some; the assay was immunoSEQ multiplex PCR. This sample has under 200,000 clones, with roughly 89% found just once. The sequenced material came from blood. These receptors were obtained from a woman in her thirties in good health. Each CDR3 is given without its conserved first and last residue. The order of the fields is J gene, V gene, CDR3 protein.

j_call: TRBJ1-1; v_call: TRBV7-9; cdr3_aa: ASSLHRTLNTEAF
j_call: TRBJ1-2; v_call: TRBV7-9; cdr3_aa: ASSLSGGDTGYT
j_call: TRBJ1-5; v_call: TRBV19; cdr3_aa: ASSIVRDLYSNQPQH
j_call: TRBJ2-6; v_call: TRBV7-9; cdr3_aa: ASSPGLAGPSGANVLT
j_call: TRBJ1-2; v_call: TRBV4-3; cdr3_aa: ASSPKYRSGKGYT
j_call: TRBJ2-3; v_call: TRBV5-1; cdr3_aa: ASSLVAGTDTQY
j_call: TRBJ2-3; v_call: TRBV5-1; cdr3_aa: ASSLEGRADTQY
j_call: TRBJ1-2; v_call: TRBV29-1; cdr3_aa: SVEDLYYMGGYT
j_call: TRBJ2-1; v_call: TRBV5-1; cdr3_aa: ASGQGAYNEQF
j_call: TRBJ1-6; v_call: TRBV6-5; cdr3_aa: ASSSPGQGFGSPLH
j_call: TRBJ2-1; v_call: TRBV25-1; cdr3_aa: ASSELGGESSEQF
j_call: TRBJ1-2; v_call: TRBV6-6; cdr3_aa: ASSYSTGNYGYT
j_call: TRBJ1-6; v_call: TRBV7-8; cdr3_aa: ASSQRSSYNSPLH
j_call: TRBJ2-1; v_call: TRBV27; cdr3_aa: ASSLGSYNEQF
j_call: TRBJ1-5; v_call: TRBV6-1; cdr3_aa: ASSEGPGVQPQH
j_call: TRBJ2-1; v_call: TRBV7-2; cdr3_aa: ASNLPGYNEQF
j_call: TRBJ1-1; v_call: TRBV9; cdr3_aa: ASSPTGEYTEAF